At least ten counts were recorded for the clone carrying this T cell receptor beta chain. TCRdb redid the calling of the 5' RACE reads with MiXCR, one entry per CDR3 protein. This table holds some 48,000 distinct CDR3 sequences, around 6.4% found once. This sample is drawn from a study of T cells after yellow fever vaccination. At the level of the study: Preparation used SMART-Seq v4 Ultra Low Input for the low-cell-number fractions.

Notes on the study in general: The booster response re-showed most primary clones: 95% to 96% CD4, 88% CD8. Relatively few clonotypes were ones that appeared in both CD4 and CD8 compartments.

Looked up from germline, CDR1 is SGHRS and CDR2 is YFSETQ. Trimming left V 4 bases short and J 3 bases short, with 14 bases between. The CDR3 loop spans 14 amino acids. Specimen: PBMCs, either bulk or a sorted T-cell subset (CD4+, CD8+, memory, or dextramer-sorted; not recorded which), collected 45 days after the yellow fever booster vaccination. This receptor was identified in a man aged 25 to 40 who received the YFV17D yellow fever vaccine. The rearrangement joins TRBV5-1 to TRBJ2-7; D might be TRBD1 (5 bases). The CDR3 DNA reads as TGCGCCAGCAGCCCGAAGACAGTAGGCTACGAGCAGTACTTC. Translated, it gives CASSPKTVGYEQYF.